Presented here are 27 T cell receptor beta chains from one specimen sequenced in a study of blood T cells in healthy people across ages. Using a J-beta primer mix together with a sample-barcoded 5' primer, a second PCR was run for roughly 7 to 11 cycles. Using its own MiXCR run on the 5' RACE reads, TCRdb lists one record per CDR3 protein. Among some 1.1 million distinct CDR3 sequences, 30% to 40% were seen once, and the ten largest hold about 12%. Sequencing input: blood. Every receptor here comes from a man aged 18 to 30 in good health.

V usage is TRBV2 and J usage is TRBJ2-1, with D tentatively TRBD2 (5 bases). Trimming pared 4 bases from V and 5 bases from J, leaving 15 bases between. The V gene's germline CDR1 is SNHLY and CDR2 FYNNEI. The CDR3 has 15 amino acids. The CDR3 here is CASSGTRTSNNEQFF. The DNA of the CDR3 is TGTGCCAGCAGTGGTACTAGGACCTCAAACAATGAGCAGTTCTTC.

This clonotype was counted at least ten times. The chain recombines TRBV29-1 with TRBJ1-2; D perhaps matches TRBD1 (6 bases). The CDR3 consists of 13 residues. The V gene's germline CDR1 is SQVTM and CDR2 ANQGSEA. V lost 4 bases to trimming and J lost 1 base, with 10 bases between them. CDR3 nucleotide sequence: TGCAGCGTTGCGAGACAGGTTAACTATGGCTACACCTTC. Translating it yields CSVARQVNYGYTF.

This clonotype was detected only a few times. This chain connects TRBV28 to TRBJ2-4; unclear D gene. The germline V gene encodes CDR1 MDHEN and CDR2 SYDVKM. Trimming stripped 3 bases from V and 7 bases from J, with 16 bases between. The CDR3 loop spans 15 amino acids. The CDR3 loop reads CASSFPLGRVNIQYF. CDR3 nucleotides: TGTGCCAGCAGTTTCCCCTTGGGAAGGGTGAACATTCAGTACTTC.

The gene calls are TRBV27 and TRBJ2-3, with D maybe TRBD1 (6 bases). CDR3 length: 13 residues. Trimming took 11 bases from V and 6 from J, leaving 18 bases between them. Germline loops: CDR1 MNHEY, CDR2 SMNVEV (reference sequence). CDR3 sequence (DNA): TGTGCCGTAACAGGGTCCGGGTCGGATACGCAGTATTTT. This gives the protein CAVTGSGSDTQYF.

On this clonotype itself: The junction departs from the called germline gene at one end, perhaps through a read error. The chain employs TRBV7-9 and TRBJ2-2; D unresolved. The germline CDR1 and CDR2 sequences are SEHNR and FQNEAQ (reference sequence). This CDR3 is 15 amino acids long. CDR3 in DNA: TGTGCCAGCAGCTCCAAAGGGCCGGTTGCCGGTGAGCTGTTTTTT. Protein product: CASSSKGPVAGELFF.

The genes are TRBV7-2 and TRBJ2-3, with 12 bases identical to TRBD2. Germline CDR1 reads SGHTA; CDR2 reads FQGNSA. This CDR3 comprises 15 residues. After removal of 5 bases from V and 5 bases from J, the junction contained 5 bases not matched to a gene. CDR3 coding DNA: TGTGCCAGCAGCGTCGGACTAGCGGGGTTAGATACGCAGTATTTT. This encodes CASSVGLAGLDTQYF. Looking up the rest from reference TRBV7-2 and TRBJ2-3 gives the full variable domain: GAGVSQSPSNKVTEKGKDVELRCDPISGHTALYWYRQSLGQGLEFLIYFQGNSAPDKSGLPSDRFSAERTGGSVSTLTIQRTQQEDSAVYLCASSVGLAGLDTQYFGPGTRLTVL.

On this clonotype: A single base separates this from a much larger clone, so it may be a read error. The CDR3 nucleotides read TGCAGCGTTGAAGTAGCAGTAGCAAGCTCCTACAATGAGCAGTACTTC. Translation gives CSVEVAVASSYNEQYF. The V and J genes are TRBV29-1 and TRBJ2-1; D gene unclear. The J call is uncertain, as TRBJ2-7 better fits the DNA end. CDR1 and CDR2 (germline): SQVTM, ANQGSEA. CDR3 length: 16 amino acids.

This clonotype was counted a few times. The chain recombines TRBV6-6 with TRBJ2-2; a possible D gene is TRBD2 (7 bases). CDR1 is MNHNY, CDR2 SVGAGI, per germline (reference sequence). The CDR3 extends over 16 amino acids. V lost 6 bases and J 4 bases, leaving 18 bases between the germline ends. The CDR3 coding sequence is TGTGCCAGCAGCGACGGGAGGACAGAAAGCACCGGGGAGCTGTTTTTT. Its protein is CASSDGRTESTGELFF.

The chain carries TRBV27 and TRBJ1-2; D is ambiguous. CDR1 MNHEY and CDR2 SMNVEV come from the germline V gene (reference sequence). CDR3 length: 13 residues. V lost 4 bases and J lost 3, with 9 bases in between. CDR3 region: CASSSRGYYGYTF. CDR3 DNA: TGTGCCAGCAGTTCGAGAGGGTACTATGGCTACACCTTC.

This chain links TRBV4-2 with TRBJ1-5, with a tentative D call TRBD1 (6 bases). The V gene lost 6 bases and the J gene lost 4 bases, with 22 bases spanning the gap. Germline assignment: CDR1 LGHNA and CDR2 YNFKEQ. The CDR3 sequence is 17 residues long. The CDR3 DNA follows: TGTGCCAGCAGTTATGGGGCAGAGAAAACAGGGAATCAGCCCCAGCATTTT. Protein: CASSYGAEKTGNQPQHF.

The chain uses TRBV14 and TRBJ1-1; D not resolved. Per germline, CDR1 SGHDN and CDR2 FVKESK. This CDR3 contains 19 residues. V was pared by 3 bases and J by 0 bases, with 23 bases between. CDR3 in amino acids: CASSQRPWQASRMNTEAFF. The CDR3 coding sequence is TGTGCCAGCAGCCAGAGGCCGTGGCAGGCCAGTAGAATGAACACTGAAGCTTTCTTT.

This clonotype was counted a few times. V and J are TRBV5-5 and TRBJ2-1; TRBD2 aligns across 10 bases. This CDR3 comprises 15 residues. Per the germline V gene, CDR1 is SGHKS and CDR2 is YYEKEE (reference sequence). Trimming at V came to 0 bases and at J to 9 bases, leaving 6 bases not matched to a gene. The CDR3 spells CASSLGIAGGTEQFF. The CDR3 region has the DNA TGTGCCAGCAGCTTGGGGATAGCGGGGGGTACTGAGCAGTTCTTC.

This clonotype was picked up a small number of times. V usage is TRBV11-2 and J usage is TRBJ2-7; the match to TRBD1 covers 9 bases. The DNA end is a closer match to TRBJ2-5, so the J assignment may be wrong. The CDR3 covers 15 residues. CDR1 SGHAT and CDR2 FQNNGV come from the germline V gene. The CDR3 DNA sequence: TGTGCCAGCAGCAAGCGGACAGGGGCACAAGAGACCCAGTACTTC. It translates to CASSKRTGAQETQYF.

The sample holds a few counts of this clonotype. CDR3 nucleotides: TGTGCCAGCAGTTACGGGACAGGTCTCGGCGAGCAGTACTTC. This gives the protein CASSYGTGLGEQYF. V usage is TRBV27 and J usage is TRBJ2-7; TRBD1 aligns across 8 bases. CDR1 and CDR2 (germline): MNHEY, SMNVEV (reference sequence). CDR3 length equals 14 residues. Germline trimming cut 4 bases from V and 6 bases from J; bases unmatched to any gene: 8.

V gene TRBV4-3 combines with J gene TRBJ2-5; D ambiguous. This CDR3 has 15 amino acids. V lost 1 base and J lost 2, with 11 bases in between. CDR1 is LGHNA, CDR2 YSLEER, per germline. DNA for the CDR3: TGCGCCAGCAGCCAAGGGAACAATATGCAAGAGACCCAGTACTTC. Its translation is CASSQGNNMQETQYF.

The chain combines TRBV6-5 with TRBJ2-3, with 7 bases that match TRBD1. Germline lookup yields CDR1 MNHEY and CDR2 SVGAGI. V gave up 5 bases and J gave up 4 bases; unmatched junction bases: 6. The CDR3 sequence is 14 residues long. The CDR3 DNA sequence: TGTGCCAGCAGTAGATTAACAGGGGCAGATACGCAGTATTTT. This gives the protein CASSRLTGADTQYF.

This clonotype came up many times. The V call is TRBV12-3 or TRBV12-4, the J call TRBJ2-1; tentatively, D is TRBD2 (5 bases). The CDR3 totals 11 residues. Between the trimmed V and J ends, which lost 4 bases and 9 bases, there was a span of 7 bases. CDR3 nucleotide sequence: TGTGCCAGCAGTTACGCGGGTGAGCAGTTCTTC. This translates into CASSYAGEQFF.

This clonotype was counted once. This chain joins TRBV20-1 and TRBJ2-4, with TRBD1 matching 8 bases. Matching the DNA end better, TRBJ2-7 makes the J call doubtful. The CDR3 extends over 14 amino acids. Germline V CDR1 and CDR2: DFQATT, SNEGSKA (reference sequence). CDR3 region: CSARNPQGGYEQYF. The DNA of the CDR3 is TGCAGTGCTAGAAATCCACAGGGGGGCTACGAGCAGTACTTC.

V gene TRBV7-2 combines with J gene TRBJ2-2; D unresolved. This CDR3 region has 16 residues. The ends were cut back, 5 bases at V and 1 base at J, with 14 bases in the middle. Germline-derived CDR1 and CDR2 are SGHTA and FQGNSA. The chain's CDR3 is CASSRSRAMNTGELFF. CDR3 bases: TGTGCCAGCAGCCGATCCCGGGCCATGAACACCGGGGAGCTGTTTTTT.

In this sample, this clonotype turned up many times. This chain joins TRBV10-3 and TRBJ1-2; D gene ambiguous. Looked up from germline, CDR1 is ENHRY and CDR2 is SYGVKD. CDR3 length equals 13 residues. V was clipped by 0 bases and J by 6 bases, with 8 bases between them. The CDR3 DNA reads as TGTGCCATCAGTGAGTCCATCGCCAATGGCTACACCTTC. It translates to CAISESIANGYTF.

V and J are TRBV2 and TRBJ1-2, with 7 bases fitting TRBD1. The germline V gene encodes CDR1 SNHLY and CDR2 FYNNEI. V gave up 4 bases and J gave up 8 bases; unmatched junction bases: 19. CDR3 length: 17 amino acids. The CDR3: CASSVADTGETFLGYTF. DNA for the CDR3: TGTGCCAGCAGTGTCGCGGATACAGGGGAGACGTTTCTGGGCTACACCTTC.

Notes on this clonotype: Compared with germline, one end of the junction differs, possibly owing to a read error. The gene calls are TRBV27 and TRBJ1-2; 7 bases agree with TRBD1. Germline CDR1 is MNHEY and CDR2 is SMNVEV (reference sequence). The CDR3 totals 13 residues. Here the CDR3 reads CASSPGTVHGHTF. The CDR3, as DNA: TGTGCCAGCAGTCCCGGGACAGTTCATGGCCACACCTTC.

The gene calls are TRBV20-1 and TRBJ2-1, with D unresolved. Deletions cut 5 bases from V and 3 bases from J, with 5 bases between. CDR1 is DFQATT, CDR2 SNEGSKA, per germline (reference sequence). This CDR3 is 11 amino acids long. The CDR3 reads CSAPLYNEQFF. CDR3 bases: TGCAGTGCTCCACTCTACAATGAGCAGTTCTTC.

This chain uses TRBV9 with TRBJ2-1; D may be TRBD2 (7 bases). The CDR3 contains 17 residues. Germline CDR1 is SGDLS and CDR2 is YYNGEE. V was clipped by 0 bases and J by 0 bases, with 13 bases between them. In DNA, the CDR3 is TGTGCCAGCAGCGTAGATCTGGGAGGGGGCTCCTACAATGAGCAGTTCTTC. Its translation is CASSVDLGGGSYNEQFF.

CDR3 in amino acids: CAISDRLAGGPNTGELFF. The CDR3 DNA reads TGTGCCATCAGTGATCGGCTAGCGGGGGGCCCCAACACCGGGGAGCTGTTTTTT. This chain links TRBV10-3 with TRBJ2-2, with TRBD2 matching 11 bases. Germline CDR1 reads ENHRY; CDR2 reads SYGVKD. The CDR3 is made up of 18 amino acids. V was clipped by 3 bases and J by 2 bases; unmatched bases: 8.

This rearrangement joins TRBV4-1 to TRBJ2-2, with D perhaps being TRBD1 or TRBD2 (5 bases each). CDR3 length: 16 residues. V was cut by 2 bases and J by 4 bases, with 14 bases left in between. The germline V gene encodes CDR1 MGHRA and CDR2 YSYEKL. CDR3 amino acids: CASSQRGVGLTGELFF. In DNA, the CDR3 is TGCGCCAGCAGCCAAAGAGGGGTAGGCCTCACCGGGGAGCTGTTTTTT.

V usage is TRBV4-3 and J usage is TRBJ1-1; 10 positions agree with TRBD1. The CDR3 totals 14 residues. CDR1 LGHNA and CDR2 YSLEER come from the germline V gene. The V gene end was trimmed by 3 bases and the J gene end by 8 bases; junction bases not matched to a gene: 6. The CDR3 DNA sequence: TGCGCCAGCAGCCAGCCCGGACAGGGGGGAGAAGCTTTCTTT. Protein product: CASSQPGQGGEAFF.